The clone carrying this TCR beta chain was seen only once. The germline V gene has CDR1 ENHRY and CDR2 SYGVKD. The germline V and J ends were trimmed by 3 bases and 8 bases, with 16 bases remaining between them. This CDR3 has 15 residues. As processed by the authors: Amplifying reference gene primers gave estimates of nucleated cell counts. Sequencing used immunoSEQ multiplex PCR; TCRdb keeps in-frame clones, though not all of them. V and J calls and clone size are copied from that table; D and trimming were computed from the DNA. The data show about 260,000 clones, with around 87% seen just once and roughly 1.6% held by the top ten. The data stem from a study of blood T cell repertoires in COVID-19. In the study overall: Donors in the United States, Italy and Spain gave samples during acute or convalescent COVID-19.

The receptor comes from a woman in her thirties or forties who had recovered from COVID-19. The V gene is TRBV10-3, the J gene TRBJ1-4, with D tentatively TRBD1 (6 bases). Sequencing was carried out using peripheral blood. The CDR3 DNA reads as TGTGCCATCAGTGATCGGGGCCATGGGGGCGAAAAACTGTTTTTT. Protein sequence: CAISDRGHGGEKLFF.